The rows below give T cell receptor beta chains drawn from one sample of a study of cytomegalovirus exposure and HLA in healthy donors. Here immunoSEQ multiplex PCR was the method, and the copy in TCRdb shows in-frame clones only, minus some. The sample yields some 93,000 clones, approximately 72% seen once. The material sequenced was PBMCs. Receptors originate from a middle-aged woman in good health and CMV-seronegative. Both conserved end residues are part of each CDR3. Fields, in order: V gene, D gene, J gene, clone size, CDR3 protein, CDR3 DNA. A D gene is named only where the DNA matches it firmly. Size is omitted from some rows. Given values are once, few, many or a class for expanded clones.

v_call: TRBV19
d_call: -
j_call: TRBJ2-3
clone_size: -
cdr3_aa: CASSPRSGYTDTQYF
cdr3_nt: TGTGCCAGTAGTCCTCGTAGCGGCTACACAGATACGCAGTATTTT

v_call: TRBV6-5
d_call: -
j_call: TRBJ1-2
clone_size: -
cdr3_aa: CASSQNRDSNYGYTF
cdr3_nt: TGTGCCAGCAGTCAAAACAGGGATAGCAACTATGGCTACACCTTC

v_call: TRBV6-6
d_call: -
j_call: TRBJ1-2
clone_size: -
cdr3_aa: CASSYGGAAGYTF
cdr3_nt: TGTGCCAGCAGTTACGGGGGGGCTGCTGGCTACACCTTC

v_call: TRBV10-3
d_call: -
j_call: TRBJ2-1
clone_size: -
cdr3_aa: CAISDLGARQFF
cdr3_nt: TGTGCCATCAGTGATTTGGGGGCCCGTCAGTTCTTC

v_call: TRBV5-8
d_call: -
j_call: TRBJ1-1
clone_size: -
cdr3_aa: CASSVGTGRITEAFF
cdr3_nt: TGTGCCAGCAGCGTGGGTACCGGGAGGATCACTGAAGCTTTCTTT

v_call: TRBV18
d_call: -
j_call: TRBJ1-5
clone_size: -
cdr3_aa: CASSPPSDRRNQPQHF
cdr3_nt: TGTGCCAGCTCACCACCCTCTGACAGGCGGAATCAGCCCCAGCATTTT

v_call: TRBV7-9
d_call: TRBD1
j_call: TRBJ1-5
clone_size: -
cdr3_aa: CASSKDRGGNQPQHF
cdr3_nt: TGTGCCAGCAGCAAGGACAGGGGTGGCAATCAGCCCCAGCATTTT

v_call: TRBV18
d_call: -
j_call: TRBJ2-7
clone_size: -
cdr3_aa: CASSPLQDSYEQYF
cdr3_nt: TGTGCCAGCTCACCACTCCAGGACAGCTACGAGCAGTACTTC

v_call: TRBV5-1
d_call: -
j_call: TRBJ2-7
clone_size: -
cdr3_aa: CASSLDLGTGYEQYF
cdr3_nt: TGCGCCAGCAGCTTGGATTTAGGGACTGGCTACGAGCAGTACTTC

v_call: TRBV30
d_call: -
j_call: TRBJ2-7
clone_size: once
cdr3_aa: CAWSVQGYEQYF
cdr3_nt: TGTGCCTGGAGTGTCCAGGGTTACGAGCAGTACTTC

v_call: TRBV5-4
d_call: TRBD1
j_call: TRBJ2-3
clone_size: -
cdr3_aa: CASSPDRGRTDTQYF
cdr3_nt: TGTGCCAGCAGCCCTGACAGGGGGCGCACAGATACGCAGTATTTT

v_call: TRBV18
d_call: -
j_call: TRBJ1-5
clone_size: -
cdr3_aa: CASSPRGSNDQPQHF
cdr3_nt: TGTGCCAGCTCCCCCCGGGGTTCGAACGATCAGCCCCAGCATTTT

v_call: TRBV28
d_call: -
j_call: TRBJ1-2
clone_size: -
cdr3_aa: CASSQTGLGNYGYTF
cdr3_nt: TGTGCCAGCAGTCAGACAGGCCTAGGGAACTATGGCTACACCTTC